This is a list of T cell receptor beta chains from one sample in a study of Graves' ophthalmopathy and Graves' hyperthyroidism. TCRdb reprocessed the multiplex PCR reads via MiXCR and lists one record per CDR3 protein. The sample gives over a million distinct CDR3 sequences, about 38% of which show up once; approximately 12% is in the top ten. Material: peripheral blood or thyroid tissue (not recorded which). These receptors were taken from an adult man with Graves' hyperthyroidism. Both conserved end residues are part of each CDR3. The order of the fields is J gene, V gene, clone size, D gene, CDR3 DNA, CDR3 protein. D genes are given only for firm matches. Clone size is given for some rows only: seen once, a few or many times, or a class if the clone is expanded.

TRBJ2-5 TRBV7-8 NA NA TGTGCCAGCAGCTTAGTCCCGGGACTGGATAATGTGGCCCAGTACTTC CASSLVPGLDNVAQYF
TRBJ1-1 TRBV6-1 NA NA TGTGCCAGCAGTGAAAACCGGGGCCCGGACACTGAAGCATTCTTT CASSENRGPDTEAFF
TRBJ1-1 TRBV12-3/TRBV12-4 NA TRBD1 TGTGTCAGCAGTTACGACAGGGTAGACGCTTTCTTT CVSSYDRVDAFF
TRBJ2-3 TRBV7-7 few NA TGTGCCAGCAGCTTAGGCAGTTCGGAGGCAGATACGCAGTATTTT CASSLGSSEADTQYF
TRBJ1-4 TRBV20-1 NA NA TGCAGTGCTATGGGGCGCGGAGAAAAACTGTTTTTT CSAMGRGEKLFF
TRBJ1-2 TRBV29-1 NA TRBD1 TGCAGCGTCGGACAGGGAGGTTTCACTAACTATGGCTACACCTTC CSVGQGGFTNYGYTF
TRBJ2-7 TRBV6-5 NA NA TGTGCCAGCAGTGACGAGCGCGAGCAGTACTTC CASSDEREQYF
TRBJ2-3 TRBV25-1 NA NA TGTGCCAGCAGCCGTGGGGGTCTCACAGATACGCAGTATTTT CASSRGGLTDTQYF
TRBJ2-5 TRBV29-1 NA NA TGCAGCGTTATCCAAGGGTCCAGGGGTCAGGAGACCCAGTACTTC CSVIQGSRGQETQYF
TRBJ1-1 TRBV12-3/TRBV12-4 many NA TGTGCCAGCAGCCCAACCTTCGCTGGCACTGAAGCTTTCTTT CASSPTFAGTEAFF
TRBJ1-1 TRBV2 NA TRBD1 TGTGCCAGCAGTGGCAGGGGGGTTGAAGCTTTCTTT CASSGRGVEAFF
TRBJ1-6 TRBV2 once TRBD1 TGTGCCAGGAGGCCGATACAGGGGGCTAATTCACCCCTCCACTTT CARRPIQGANSPLHF
TRBJ2-2 TRBV24-1 NA NA TGTGCCACCAGTGACCCGGGGGGCTTCGGAGAGCTGTTTTTT CATSDPGGFGELFF
TRBJ2-7 TRBV10-2 few NA TGCGCCAGCACAACTAGCAACGAGCAGTACTTC CASTTSNEQYF
TRBJ1-4 TRBV10-2 NA NA TGCGCCAGCAGCCGATCGATCGATGAAAAACTGTTTTTT CASSRSIDEKLFF
TRBJ2-7 TRBV14 few NA TGTGCCAACAGCCCTCGTTGGGGTGGGGGCTACGAGCAGTACTTC CANSPRWGGGYEQYF
TRBJ1-2 TRBV25-1 NA NA TGTGCCAGCAGTGAACTGACAGGCTCCTATGGCTACACCTTC CASSELTGSYGYTF
TRBJ1-4 TRBV29-1 NA NA TGCAGCTCACCACGGCGGGGAATCGCAACTAATGAAAAACTGTTTTTT CSSPRRGIATNEKLFF
TRBJ2-7 TRBV3-1 few NA TGTGCCAGCAGCCGAGGCCCCACGCAGTACTTC CASSRGPTQYF
TRBJ1-2 TRBV6-5 many NA TGTGCCAGCAGTTACCAGGCTCTCTATGGCTACACCTTC CASSYQALYGYTF
TRBJ1-2 TRBV7-2 NA NA TGTGCCAGCAGCTTGGGTGGCGGCAGGGGCTATGGCTACACCTTC CASSLGGGRGYGYTF
TRBJ2-5 TRBV10-3 once NA TGTGCCATCAGTGGGCAGGGATGGGAGACCCAGTACTTC CAISGQGWETQYF
TRBJ1-1 TRBV9 few NA TGTGCCAGCAGCCTTCAAAATCTTAACACTGAAGCTTTCTTT CASSLQNLNTEAFF
TRBJ2-7 TRBV12-3/TRBV12-4 NA NA TGTGCCAGCAGTTTAGCAGGGGGGACTTCCGAGCAGTACTTC CASSLAGGTSEQYF
TRBJ2-2 TRBV29-1 many NA TGCAGCGTGACCCAGAGGTTGAACACCGGGGAGCTGTTTTTT CSVTQRLNTGELFF
TRBJ1-2 TRBV10-3 few NA TGTGCCATCAGTCCGACATATTACTATGGCTACACCTTC CAISPTYYYGYTF
TRBJ1-2 TRBV29-1 NA NA TGCAGCGCGTGGGACAATGATGGCTACACCTTC CSAWDNDGYTF
TRBJ2-7 TRBV12-3/TRBV12-4 NA NA TGTGCCAGCACCCGCGGCGGGGAGACCTACGAGCAGTACTTC CASTRGGETYEQYF
TRBJ1-4 TRBV25-1 many NA TGTGCCAGCAGTGAATATGGGACCCATCATGAAAAACTGTTTTTT CASSEYGTHHEKLFF
TRBJ2-2 TRBV20-1 many TRBD1 TGCAGTGCTAGAGCATCGGCAGGGGGAGGGGAGCTGTTTTTT CSARASAGGGELFF
TRBJ1-5 TRBV25-1 NA NA TGTGCCAGCGGTAACGTCCGTGGGGGCAGAAGATATCAGCCCCAGCATTTT CASGNVRGGRRYQPQHF
TRBJ2-5 TRBV5-1 NA NA TGCGCCAGCAGCTTGGCCCGGGGAGGCAGCGGGGAGACCCAGTACTTC CASSLARGGSGETQYF
TRBJ1-2 TRBV10-3 NA TRBD1 TGTGCCATCAGTGATTATAGGTTACAGGGGGACTATGGCTACACCTTC CAISDYRLQGDYGYTF
TRBJ1-1 TRBV11-2 many NA TGTGCCAGCAGCTTCAACAGGGTTGGCACTGAAGCTTTCTTT CASSFNRVGTEAFF
TRBJ1-1 TRBV7-2 NA TRBD1 TGTGCCAGCAGCCACCCTCCGGGACAGGGGGGCACTGAAGCTTTCTTT CASSHPPGQGGTEAFF
TRBJ2-5 TRBV27 NA TRBD2 TGTGCCAGCAGTTGGACTAGCGGGGGGGAGACCCAGTACTTC CASSWTSGGETQYF
TRBJ1-1 TRBV29-1 NA NA TGCAGCGTTGATTGGGATGACCGACTATCGACAGAAAATACTGAAGCTTTCTTT CSVDWDDRLSTENTEAFF
TRBJ2-7 TRBV29-1 NA NA TGCAGCGTTGAAGAGGAGGCCACCGAGCAGTACTTC CSVEEEATEQYF
TRBJ1-1 TRBV12-3/TRBV12-4 many NA TGTGCCAGCAGCGCCGACGGGGAAGCTTTCTTT CASSADGEAFF
TRBJ1-3 TRBV7-2 NA TRBD1 TGTGCCAGCAGCCTCGGGACAGGGGGCTTTGGAAACACCATATATTTT CASSLGTGGFGNTIYF
TRBJ1-2 TRBV10-3 few NA TGTGCCAGCAGTTACATCGGGTATCGCGGCTACACCTTC CASSYIGYRGYTF
TRBJ1-5 TRBV7-8 few NA TGTGCCGCGGGGGGTAGGAGCAATCAGCCCCAGCATTTT CAAGGRSNQPQHF